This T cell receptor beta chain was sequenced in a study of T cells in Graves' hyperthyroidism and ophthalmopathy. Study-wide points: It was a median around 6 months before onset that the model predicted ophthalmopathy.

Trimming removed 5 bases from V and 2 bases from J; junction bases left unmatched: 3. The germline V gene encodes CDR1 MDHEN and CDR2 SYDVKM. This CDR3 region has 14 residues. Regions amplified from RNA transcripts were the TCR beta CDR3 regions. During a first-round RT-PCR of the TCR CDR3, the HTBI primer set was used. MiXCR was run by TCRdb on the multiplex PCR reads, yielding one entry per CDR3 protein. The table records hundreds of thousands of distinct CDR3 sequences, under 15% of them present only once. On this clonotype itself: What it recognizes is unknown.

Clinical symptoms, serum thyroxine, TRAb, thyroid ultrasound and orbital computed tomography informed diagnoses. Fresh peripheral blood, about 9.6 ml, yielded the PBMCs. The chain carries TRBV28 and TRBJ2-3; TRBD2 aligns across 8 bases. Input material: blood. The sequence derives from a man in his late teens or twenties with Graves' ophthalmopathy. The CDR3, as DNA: TGTGCCAGCAGTCTAGCGGGTTACACAGATACGCAGTATTTT. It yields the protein CASSLAGYTDTQYF.